The 30 T cell receptor beta chains reported below all come from one sample, sequenced in a study of blood T cell repertoires in COVID-19 (dated by TCRdb to 2018 to 2021). The protocol used for the library was the immunoSEQ multiplex PCR assay. Imported from immuneACCESS, the table was reduced by TCRdb to in-frame sequences with V and J called. These copies leave out some clones; in studies compared against another copy, an unresolved V gene accounts for under half, and the cause of the remainder is not known. A total of about 200,000 clones appear in this sample, roughly 86% of them only once. Of the sample, 10% falls within the top ten clones. The specimen sequenced was peripheral blood. The source is a woman aged 45-59 years with COVID-19, enrolled during active disease.

The V call is TRBV6-2 or TRBV6-3, the J call TRBJ1-5, with a weak D call TRBD1 (6 bases). CDR3 length: 15 amino acids. CDR1 and CDR2 (germline): MNHEY, SVGEGT. The ends were cut back, 5 bases at V and 4 bases at J, with 15 bases in the middle. CDR3 protein: CASSVQGSLNQPQHF. The CDR3, as DNA: TGTGCCAGCAGTGTACAGGGTTCGTTGAATCAGCCCCAGCATTTT.

V is TRBV5-8 and J is TRBJ1-5; D not certain. The CDR3 consists of 12 residues. Germline CDR1 SGHTS, CDR2 YDEGEE. V lost 1 base and J lost 11, with 10 bases in between. The CDR3 protein is CASSLRSTTQHF. CDR3 bases: TGTGCCAGCAGCTTGAGGAGTACAACCCAGCATTTT.

The rearrangement uses TRBV15 and TRBJ2-1; D gene uncertain. Germline CDR1 is LNHNV and CDR2 is YYDKDF (reference sequence). CDR3 length equals 21 residues. Trimming pared 0 bases from V and 0 bases from J, leaving 24 bases between. CDR3 loop: CATSREVSGEQVQSSYNEQFF. The CDR3 DNA follows: TGTGCCACCAGCAGAGAAGTAAGTGGTGAGCAGGTACAAAGCTCCTACAATGAGCAGTTCTTC.

This clone occurred once. This rearrangement joins TRBV5-1 to TRBJ1-4; the D gene is possibly TRBD1 (5 bases). The CDR3 consists of 16 residues. Germline V gives CDR1 SGHRS, CDR2 YFSETQ. Trimming took off 3 bases at V and 8 bases at J, with 20 bases between the two ends. The DNA of the CDR3 is TGCGCCAGCAGCTCTGGGACTCTTGACTGGGGAGAAAAACTGTTTTTT. It codes for CASSSGTLDWGEKLFF. The full variable domain, rest sourced from reference TRBV5-1 and TRBJ1-4, is KAGVTQTPRYLIKTRGQQVTLSCSPISGHRSVSWYQQTPGQGLQFLFEYFSETQRNKGNFPGRFSGRQFSNSRSEMNVSTLELGDSALYLCASSSGTLDWGEKLFFGSGTQLSVL.

V usage is TRBV27 and J usage is TRBJ2-3, with D tentatively TRBD1 (7 bases). The CDR3 is 13 residues long. V lost 4 bases, J lost 9 bases, and 14 bases lay in between. The germline V gene has CDR1 MNHEY and CDR2 SMNVEV (reference sequence). The DNA of the CDR3 is TGTGCCAGCAGTTCTCACAGGGGAGGCACGCAGTATTTT. Translated: CASSSHRGGTQYF.

This chain uses TRBV7-9 with TRBJ1-5, with 8 bases fitting TRBD1. V shed 4 bases, J shed 7 bases, and the junction held 6 bases outside the gene matches. Germline loops: CDR1 SEHNR, CDR2 FQNEAQ (reference sequence). The CDR3 consists of 14 residues. In DNA form, the CDR3 reads TGTGCCAGCAGCTCAGGGGGCGCGGGGCAGCCCCAGCATTTT. Protein: CASSSGGAGQPQHF.

This clone showed up just once. The chain employs TRBV27 and TRBJ2-5; TRBD1 agrees at 8 bases. Germline V gene lookup returns CDR1 MNHEY and CDR2 SMNVEV (reference sequence). CDR3 length: 13 amino acids. Trimming at V came to 6 bases and at J to 5 bases, leaving 5 bases not matched to a gene. CDR3 in DNA: TGTGCCAGCAGGCAGGGGGCTAGCGAGACCCAGTACTTC. Encoded protein: CASRQGASETQYF.

The chain recombines TRBV28 with TRBJ1-2; D gene uncertain. The CDR3 consists of 11 residues. The germline CDR1 and CDR2 sequences are MDHEN and SYDVKM. Trimming stripped 6 bases from V and 3 bases from J, with 5 bases between. The CDR3 bases are TGTGCCAGCAGGCGGGACTATGGCTACACCTTC. It specifies CASRRDYGYTF.

The chain uses TRBV19 and TRBJ1-5; D not resolved. Trimming took 3 bases from V and 9 from J, leaving 21 bases between them. The germline gives CDR1 LNHDA, CDR2 SQIVND (reference sequence). The length of the CDR3 is 16 residues. The CDR3 spells CASSIEGLARDRPQHF. CDR3 nucleotide sequence: TGTGCCAGTAGTATCGAGGGCCTGGCTCGTGATCGGCCCCAGCATTTT.

The chain recombines TRBV12-5 with TRBJ2-1; D not certain. This CDR3 contains 12 residues. Germline CDR1 reads LGHNT; CDR2 reads FRNRAP. Trimming removed 2 bases at V and 7 bases at J, with 6 bases between. CDR3 in amino acids: CASGLSRNEQFF. The CDR3 DNA is TGTGCTAGTGGTTTGTCGAGGAATGAGCAGTTCTTC. Drawing the rest from reference TRBV12-5 and TRBJ2-1, the complete variable domain is DARVTQTPRHKVTEMGQEVTMRCQPILGHNTVFWYRQTMMQGLELLAYFRNRAPLDDSGMPKDRFSAEMPDATLATLKIQPSEPRDSAVYFCASGLSRNEQFFGPGTRLTVL.

J is TRBJ1-1 and V is TRBV4-1; perhaps TRBD1 as D (5 bases). The CDR3 is 14 residues long. V was trimmed by 1 base and J by 4 bases, leaving 10 bases between them. Germline V CDR1 and CDR2: MGHRA, YSYEKL. CDR3 loop: CASSQVGGSTEAFF. The CDR3 DNA is TGCGCCAGCAGCCAAGTGGGGGGGAGCACTGAAGCTTTCTTT.

The gene calls are TRBV10-1 and TRBJ2-2; 8 bases line up with TRBD1. The CDR3 sequence is 13 residues long. Per germline, CDR1 WNHNN and CDR2 SYGVQD (reference sequence). The CDR3 here is CAQTGASTGELFF. CDR3 nucleotide sequence: TGCGCGCAGACAGGGGCCTCCACCGGGGAGCTGTTTTTT.

The chain carries TRBV2 and TRBJ2-7; maybe TRBD1 (5 bases). The V and J ends lost 1 base and 2 bases respectively, with 12 bases between them. Germline lookup yields CDR1 SNHLY and CDR2 FYNNEI. The CDR3 covers 15 residues. For the CDR3, the DNA is TGTGCCAGCAGTGAAGGCAGGGTCCCCCCCTACGAGCAGTACGTC. Translating gives CASSEGRVPPYEQYV.

This clone has only a few counts. The chain employs TRBV3-1 (or the pseudogene TRBV3-2) and TRBJ1-6, with 8 bases aligning to TRBD1. Germline trimming cut 4 bases from V and 10 bases from J; bases unmatched to any gene: 6. The CDR3 is made up of 14 amino acids. Per the germline V gene, CDR1 is LGHDT and CDR2 is YNNKEL (reference sequence). The CDR3 bases are TGTGCCAGCAGCCTACAGGGGGGAAACTCACCCCTCCACTTT. Translated: CASSLQGGNSPLHF.

The chain is built from TRBV2 and TRBJ1-2; no clear D. CDR1 is SNHLY, CDR2 FYNNEI, per germline. This CDR3 comprises 12 residues. Trimming cost V 7 bases and J 5 bases, with 11 bases left between them. Written as DNA, the CDR3 is TGTGCCAGCACGGCAGAGGGATATGGCTACACCTTC. It codes for CASTAEGYGYTF.

The rearrangement joins TRBV23-1 to TRBJ1-6, with 7 bases aligning to TRBD1. TRBV23-1 is marked as an open reading frame, function uncertain. V shed 2 bases and J 10 bases; nucleotides not matched to a gene: 5. The CDR3 loop spans 14 amino acids. This CDR3 reads CASSQRQGGSPLHF. The CDR3 DNA is TGCGCCAGCAGTCAAAGGCAAGGGGGCTCACCCCTCCACTTT.

The chain joins TRBV19 to TRBJ1-2, with 7 bases identical to TRBD1. The V gene end was trimmed by 5 bases and the J gene end by 3 bases; junction bases not matched to a gene: 9. CDR3 length: 15 residues. Germline V CDR1 and CDR2: LNHDA, SQIVND (reference sequence). CDR3 loop: CASSYGEGAYYGYTF. CDR3 DNA sequence: TGTGCCAGTAGTTACGGTGAGGGGGCTTACTATGGCTACACCTTC.

The chain joins TRBV25-1 to TRBJ1-1; D perhaps matches TRBD1 (6 bases). The ends were cut back, 5 bases at V and 8 bases at J, with 18 bases in the middle. Germline V gives CDR1 MGHDK, CDR2 SYGVNS. The CDR3 loop spans 14 amino acids. CDR3 DNA: TGTGCCAGCAGTCGGGCAGGGGACCTCATCGAAGCTTTCTTT. It is translated as CASSRAGDLIEAFF.

The chain couples TRBV27 to TRBJ1-2; D gene ambiguous. V lost 2 bases to trimming and J lost 5 bases, with 9 bases between them. Germline lookup yields CDR1 MNHEY and CDR2 SMNVEV (reference sequence). The CDR3 length is 13 residues. CDR3 in DNA: TGTGCCAGCAGTTTAAGCAGGACTTATGGCTACACCTTC. Translating gives CASSLSRTYGYTF.

This clone was detected a few times. The rearrangement joins TRBV27 to TRBJ1-5, with D possibly matching TRBD1 (5 bases). The V end lost 3 bases, the J end lost 4 bases, and 10 bases lay between the germline ends. The CDR3 sequence is 14 residues long. The germline gives CDR1 MNHEY, CDR2 SMNVEV (reference sequence). In nucleotides, the CDR3 is TGTGCCAGCAGTTTGACAGTTTCTAATCAGCCCCAGCATTTT. Protein sequence: CASSLTVSNQPQHF.

The genes are TRBV10-3 and TRBJ1-6; 8 positions agree with TRBD1. V shed 10 bases and J 8 bases; nucleotides not matched to a gene: 7. This CDR3 is 13 amino acids long. Germline assignment: CDR1 ENHRY and CDR2 SYGVKD. The CDR3 sequence is CATLGQGDSPLHF. The CDR3 DNA reads TGTGCCACCCTAGGACAGGGCGATTCACCCCTCCACTTT.

The gene calls are TRBV9 and TRBJ2-3; D is undetermined. Germline-derived CDR1 and CDR2 are SGDLS and YYNGEE. The CDR3 is 13 amino acids. Trimming removed 4 bases at V and 4 bases at J, with 10 bases between. CDR3 coding DNA: TGTGCCAGCAGCCCAAACTCGGCAGATACGCAGTATTTT. Its protein is CASSPNSADTQYF.

This chain links TRBV19 with TRBJ1-5; weak D call: TRBD1 (5 bases). Trimming stripped 5 bases from V and 0 bases from J, with 14 bases between. The CDR3 length is 16 residues. CDR1 and CDR2 from the germline V gene are LNHDA and SQIVND (reference sequence). The chain's CDR3 is CASSPGHVYSNQPQHF. The CDR3 bases are TGTGCCAGTAGTCCCGGACATGTTTATAGCAATCAGCCCCAGCATTTT. Full variable domain (missing parts from reference TRBV19 and TRBJ1-5): DGGITQSPKYLFRKEGQNVTLSCEQNLNHDAMYWYRQDPGQGLRLIYYSQIVNDFQKGDIAEGYSVSREKKESFPLTVTSAQKNPTAFYLCASSPGHVYSNQPQHFGDGTRLSIL.

This chain uses TRBV4-1 with TRBJ1-1, with D unclear. This CDR3 has 14 amino acids. Looked up from germline, CDR1 is MGHRA and CDR2 is YSYEKL. Trimming shortened V by 0 bases and J by 4 bases, and 9 bases separated the two germline ends. CDR3 sequence reads: CASSQDLPSTEAFF. CDR3 nucleotides: TGCGCCAGCAGCCAAGATTTACCGAGCACTGAAGCTTTCTTT.

J is TRBJ1-6 and V is TRBV25-1, with 7 bases identical to TRBD1. Losses at the gene ends were 6 bases for V and 10 bases for J; bases not matched to a gene: 9. The CDR3 sequence is 14 residues long. Germline-derived CDR1 and CDR2 are MGHDK and SYGVNS. Written as DNA, the CDR3 is TGTGCCAGCAGCCGGGACAGCTACACATCACCCCTCCACTTT. Protein product: CASSRDSYTSPLHF.

The rearrangement links TRBV4-3 to TRBJ1-5; 7 positions match TRBD1. The CDR3 sequence is 21 residues long. In germline, CDR1 is LGHNA, CDR2 YSLEER. V was clipped by 1 base and J by 5 bases; unmatched bases: 23. The CDR3, as DNA: TGCGCCAGCAGCCAAGGTGTGGGTCGACAGGGAAGAGGTTTTACCGATCAGCCCCAGCATTTT. The encoded protein is CASSQGVGRQGRGFTDQPQHF.

V and J are TRBV30 and TRBJ2-7, with D maybe TRBD1 (6 bases). This CDR3 is built from 16 residues. Deletions cut 0 bases from V and 3 bases from J, with 18 bases between. Germline loops: CDR1 GTSNPN, CDR2 SVGIG (reference sequence). The CDR3 protein is CAWSVPSPGALYEQYF. CDR3 in DNA: TGTGCCTGGAGTGTACCAAGCCCAGGGGCCCTCTACGAGCAGTACTTC.

CDR3 region: CSVDRDWQGAYGYTF. CDR3 nucleotide sequence: TGCAGCGTCGATCGGGATTGGCAGGGGGCGTATGGCTACACCTTC. The J gene is TRBJ1-2, the V gene TRBV29-1; 8 bases map to TRBD1. The V gene's germline CDR1 is SQVTM and CDR2 ANQGSEA. V shed 6 bases, J shed 5 bases, and the junction held 14 bases outside the gene matches. The CDR3 sequence is 15 residues long.

V is TRBV19 and J is TRBJ1-2; D unclear. Germline V gives CDR1 LNHDA, CDR2 SQIVND (reference sequence). V shed 5 bases and J shed 7 bases, with 11 bases lying between them. CDR3 size: 12 residues. The CDR3 sequence is CASSPRGSGYTF. The CDR3 DNA reads as TGTGCCAGTAGTCCCCGCGGGAGTGGCTACACCTTC.

The chain is built from TRBV4-3 and TRBJ2-1; no reliable D call. CDR3 length: 15 amino acids. Looked up from germline, CDR1 is LGHNA and CDR2 is YSLEER. V shed 1 base and J shed 0 bases, with 7 bases lying between them. The CDR3 is CASSQGLSSYNEQFF. The CDR3 bases are TGCGCCAGCAGCCAAGGGTTGAGCTCCTACAATGAGCAGTTCTTC.